The 4 T cell receptor beta chains below were found in one sample sequenced in a study of blood T cell repertoires in COVID-19. Sequencing used immunoSEQ multiplex PCR; TCRdb keeps in-frame clones, though not all of them. The profile shows over 200,000 clones, 75% to 90% of them singletons. The sample comprised PBMCs or T cells enriched from blood (not recorded which). These receptors were obtained from a woman in her twenties or thirties who had been exposed to COVID-19.

This rearrangement joins TRBV10-2 to TRBJ2-7, with TRBD1 identical over 7 bases. The length of the CDR3 is 11 residues. The V segment lost 10 bases and the J segment 4 bases; nucleotides outside the gene matches: 4. Germline V lookup: CDR1 WSHSY, CDR2 SAAADI. The CDR3 DNA reads as TGCGCCACCACACAGGGGTACGAGCAGTACTTC. It translates to CATTQGYEQYF.

The chain links TRBV19 to TRBJ2-2; TRBD1 might be the D (6 bases). CDR1 is LNHDA, CDR2 SQIVND, per germline (reference sequence). This CDR3 comprises 14 residues. The germline V and J ends were trimmed by 5 bases and 5 bases, with 12 bases remaining between them. The CDR3 DNA follows: TGTGCCAGTAGTTCCAGGGGAAGGACCGGGGAGCTGTTTTTT. Translation gives CASSSRGRTGELFF.

This chain uses TRBV5-4 with TRBJ2-1; D is possibly TRBD1 (6 bases). The germline CDR1 and CDR2 sequences are SGHNT and YYREEE (reference sequence). V was pared by 4 bases and J by 4 bases, with 21 bases between. This CDR3 comprises 17 residues. CDR3 nucleotide sequence: TGTGCCAGCAGCCTGAAAAAAGGGGGTCGGGGATACAATGAGCAGTTCTTC. This gives the protein CASSLKKGGRGYNEQFF.

The rearrangement uses TRBV7-8 and TRBJ2-7; D possibly corresponds to TRBD2 (6 bases). Germline V gives CDR1 SGHVS, CDR2 FQNEAQ. CDR3 length: 12 amino acids. Trimming removed 5 bases from V and 5 bases from J, with 10 bases in between. The CDR3 sequence: CASSPPSDEQYF. The CDR3 bases are TGTGCCAGCAGCCCACCTAGCGACGAGCAGTACTTC.